This TCR beta chain is from a study of T cells in Graves' hyperthyroidism and ophthalmopathy. Across the study: The initial diagnosis was the point when peripheral blood was collected, ahead of any treatment. General study findings and limits: The model predicted ophthalmopathy a median about 6.6 months before onset.

Regarding this clonotype: What it binds is not known.

Patients affected by ophthalmopathy presented a Clinical Activity Score of at least 3, a NOSPECS grade of at least 4, and disease duration below 3 months. Pregnant or lactating patients were excluded, as were those with uncontrolled infection or other autoimmune disease. CDR3 length: 15 amino acids. CDR1 and CDR2 (germline): MNHEY, SVGAGI. With V trimmed by 2 bases and J by 4 bases, 5 bases remained unmatched. TCR beta CDR3 regions were amplified from RNA. HTBI primers were used for first-round RT-PCR of the TCR CDR3. TCRdb ran MiXCR on the multiplex PCR reads and lists one entry per CDR3 protein. The sample records hundreds of thousands of distinct CDR3 sequences, roughly 14% being singletons.

The TCR was taken from a man between 18 and 35 years old with Graves' ophthalmopathy. Sequenced material: blood. This rearrangement joins TRBV6-5 to TRBJ1-2, with TRBD1 identical over 9 bases. The CDR3 sequence is CASSYGTGLSYGYTF. The CDR3 nucleotides read TGTGCCAGCAGTTACGGGACAGGGCTATCCTATGGCTACACCTTC.